This T cell receptor (beta chain) was sequenced during a study of cytomegalovirus exposure and HLA in healthy donors. Study at large: The same platform was used for the 100 to 150 validation repertoires as for the 650 to 700 first-cohort repertoires, as reported in a later analysis.

The donors were part of the validation cohort of 100 to 150 subjects. That cohort was separate from the first cohort, which comprised about 670 subjects. V dropped 9 bases and J dropped 0 bases, with 11 bases sitting between them. In germline, CDR1 is SNHLY, CDR2 FYNNEI. The CDR3 is 13 amino acids. Study-wide findings and caveats: The authors listed 150 to 200 TCR beta chains as cytomegalovirus-associated.

Sequenced by immunoSEQ multiplex PCR; TCRdb stores in-frame clones only, minus some. The sample shows 250,000 to 400,000 clones, 88% of them seen only once. A remark on this clone: The antigen is unknown.

The rearrangement uses TRBV2 and TRBJ1-1; the D gene is possibly TRBD1 (5 bases). Sequenced material: PBMCs. The TCR sequence derives from a man aged 25-45 years in good health and CMV-seronegative. The chain's CDR3 is CASGGILNTEAFF. DNA of the CDR3: TGTGCCAGTGGGGGGATTTTGAACACTGAAGCTTTCTTT.